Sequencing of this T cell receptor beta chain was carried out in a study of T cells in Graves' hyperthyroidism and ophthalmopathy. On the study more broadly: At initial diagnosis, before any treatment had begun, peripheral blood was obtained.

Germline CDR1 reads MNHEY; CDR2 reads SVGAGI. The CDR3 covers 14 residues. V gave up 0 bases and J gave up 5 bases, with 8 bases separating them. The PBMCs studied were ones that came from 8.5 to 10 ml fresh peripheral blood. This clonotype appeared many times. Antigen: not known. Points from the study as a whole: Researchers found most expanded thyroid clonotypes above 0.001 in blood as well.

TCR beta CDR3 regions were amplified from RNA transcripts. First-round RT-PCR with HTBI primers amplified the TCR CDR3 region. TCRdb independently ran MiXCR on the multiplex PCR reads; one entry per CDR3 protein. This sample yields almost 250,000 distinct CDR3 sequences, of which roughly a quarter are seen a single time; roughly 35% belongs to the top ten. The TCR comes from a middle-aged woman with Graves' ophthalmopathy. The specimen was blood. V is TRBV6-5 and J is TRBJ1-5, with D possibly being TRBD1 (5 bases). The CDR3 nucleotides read TGTGCCAGCAGTTACTCCGGGGGGGATCAGCCCCAGCATTTT. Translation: CASSYSGGDQPQHF.